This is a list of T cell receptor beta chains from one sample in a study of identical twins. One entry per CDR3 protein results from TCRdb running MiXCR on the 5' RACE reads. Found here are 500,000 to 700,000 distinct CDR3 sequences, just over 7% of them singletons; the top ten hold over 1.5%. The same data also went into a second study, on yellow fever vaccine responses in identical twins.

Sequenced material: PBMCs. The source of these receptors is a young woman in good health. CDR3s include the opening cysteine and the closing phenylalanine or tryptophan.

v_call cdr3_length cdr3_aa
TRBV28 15 CASSLYREAKNIQYF
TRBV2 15 CASSVTSAGTGELFF
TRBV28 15 CASSRRLASSYEQYF
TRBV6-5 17 CASSYSTGYPYGGEAFF
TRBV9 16 CASSEIGGQANYGYTF
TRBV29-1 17 CSVVRLAGGPGSYEQYF
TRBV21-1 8 CASGGQYF
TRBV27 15 CASSLKNPSYNEQFF
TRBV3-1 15 CASSQEWAGQGEQYF
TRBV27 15 CASSLFTGPSYEQYF
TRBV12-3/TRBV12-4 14 CASTLGAGNFVRYF
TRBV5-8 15 CASSLSGSNTGELFF
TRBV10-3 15 CAISESTGRQETQYF
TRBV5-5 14 CASSLGLESDEQYF
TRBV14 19 CASSQDLWAQGKAYNEQFF
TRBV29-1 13 CSVVTASNQPQHF
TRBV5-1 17 CASSLGPSGTSGNTIYF
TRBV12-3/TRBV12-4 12 CASSFRDNEQFF
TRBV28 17 CASSLTLAGDNTGELFF
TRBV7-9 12 CASSRQAYEQYF
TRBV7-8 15 CASKQSAGSYNEQFF
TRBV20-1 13 CSAAGTGTYEQYF
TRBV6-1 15 CATSRVRDSNQPQHF
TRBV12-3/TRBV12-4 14 CASSPLTGGEKLFF
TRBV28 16 CASSPLSRSKGYEQFF
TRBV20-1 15 CSARGLGTESQPQHF
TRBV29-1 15 CSVGPTGTSYNEQFF
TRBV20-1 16 CSARDWRTSGSGEQFF